Following are 26 T cell receptor beta chains from one sample sequenced in a study of cytomegalovirus exposure and HLA in healthy donors. 60 Vbeta and 13 Jbeta primers were used in PCR. Data came from immunoSEQ multiplex PCR; TCRdb stores just in-frame clones and leaves some out. Here the sample spans some 50,000 clones, around 67% being singletons. The source material was PBMCs. Receptors originate from a woman in her forties or fifties in good health and CMV-seropositive.

This sequence joins TRBV2 and TRBJ2-1; no reliable D call. This CDR3 has 12 residues. The V end was cut by 0 bases, the J end by 9 bases, with 6 bases between. Germline V lookup: CDR1 SNHLY, CDR2 FYNNEI. The CDR3 sequence: CASSEARLEQFF. In nucleotides, the CDR3 is TGTGCCAGCAGTGAAGCGCGGCTTGAGCAGTTCTTC.

The rearrangement links TRBV4-1 to TRBJ1-2, with D maybe TRBD1 (5 bases). Germline values: CDR1 MGHRA, CDR2 YSYEKL. The CDR3 runs 14 residues. Between the trimmed V and J ends, which lost 1 base and 3 bases, there was a span of 9 bases. CDR3 loop: CASSQAWGDYGYTF. CDR3 bases: TGCGCCAGCAGCCAAGCTTGGGGGGACTATGGCTACACCTTC.

This clone was seen a single time. J is TRBJ1-6 and V is TRBV6-5, with D perhaps TRBD1 (6 bases). CDR1 and CDR2 (germline): MNHEY, SVGAGI. CDR3 length equals 15 residues. The V end lost 5 bases, the J end lost 6 bases, and 14 bases lay between the germline ends. CDR3 protein: CASSTGTRANSPLHF. The CDR3 nucleotides read TGTGCCAGCAGTACGGGGACAAGAGCTAATTCACCCCTCCACTTT.

This chain connects TRBV9 to TRBJ2-2, with 9 bases aligning to TRBD1. The germline gives CDR1 SGDLS, CDR2 YYNGEE. CDR3 length: 15 residues. Unmatched junction bases numbered 3, after V lost 2 bases and J lost 4 bases. This chain's CDR3 is CASSVRQGVTGELFF. The CDR3 DNA is TGTGCCAGCAGCGTCCGACAGGGGGTCACCGGGGAGCTGTTTTTT.

The chain recombines TRBV30 with TRBJ2-2, with D maybe TRBD1 (5 bases). Trimming stripped 0 bases from V and 11 bases from J, with 7 bases between. The CDR3 totals 11 residues. Looked up from germline, CDR1 is GTSNPN and CDR2 is SVGIG (reference sequence). The CDR3 DNA sequence: TGTGCCTGGAGTGTCCGGACAGAGCTGTTTTTT. It translates to CAWSVRTELFF.

This chain uses TRBV5-1 with TRBJ2-3; TRBD2 aligns across 12 bases. The ends lost 4 bases at V and 3 bases at J; junction bases unmatched: 9. The CDR3 loop spans 17 amino acids. CDR1 is SGHRS and CDR2 is YFSETQ in the germline V gene. The CDR3 DNA reads as TGCGCCAGCAGCGGAGGACTAGCGGGGTCCCGGACAGATACGCAGTATTTT. Translation gives CASSGGLAGSRTDTQYF.

The chain joins TRBV7-3 to TRBJ1-1, with D uncertain. CDR3 length: 13 residues. V lost 2 bases and J lost 5, with 9 bases in between. CDR1 is SGHTA and CDR2 is FQGTGA in the germline V gene. CDR3 region: CASSLGPQTEAFF. DNA for the CDR3: TGTGCCAGCAGCTTAGGCCCTCAAACTGAAGCTTTCTTT. Drawing the rest from reference TRBV7-3 and TRBJ1-1, the complete variable domain is GAGVSQTPSNKVTEKGKYVELRCDPISGHTALYWYRQSLGQGPEFLIYFQGTGAADDSGLPNDRFFAVRPEGSVSTLKIQRTERGDSAVYLCASSLGPQTEAFFGQGTRLTVV.

The CDR3 protein is CASSPGTAIAYEQYF. In nucleotides, the CDR3 is TGTGCCAGTAGTCCCGGGACAGCAATCGCCTACGAGCAGTACTTC. This sequence joins TRBV19 and TRBJ2-7; 7 positions match TRBD1. The CDR3 loop spans 15 amino acids. Germline trimming cut 5 bases from V and 2 bases from J; bases unmatched to any gene: 9. From germline, CDR1 is LNHDA and CDR2 SQIVND (reference sequence).

The chain has TRBV14 and TRBJ2-3, with D perhaps TRBD1 (5 bases). V was shortened by 1 base and J by 6 bases, with 17 bases between the two germline ends. The CDR3 has 16 amino acids. Looked up from germline, CDR1 is SGHDN and CDR2 is FVKESK. The CDR3 DNA reads as TGTGCCAGCAGCCAAGCCGGTCAGGGTGTAAGGGATACGCAGTATTTT. As protein: CASSQAGQGVRDTQYF. Variable domain in full (rest from reference TRBV14 and TRBJ2-3): EAGVTQFPSHSVIEKGQTVTLRCDPISGHDNLYWYRRVMGKEIKFLLHFVKESKQDESGMPNNRFLAERTGGTYSTLKVQPAELEDSGVYFCASSQAGQGVRDTQYFGPGTRLTVL.

This clone was found once. This chain connects TRBV9 to TRBJ2-7; possible D gene TRBD2, 5 bases. CDR3 length: 15 residues. The V gene lost 1 base and the J gene lost 0 bases, with 11 bases spanning the gap. CDR1 is SGDLS and CDR2 is YYNGEE in the germline V gene. This CDR3 reads CASSVSPSSSYEQYF. Here the CDR3 DNA reads TGTGCCAGCAGCGTAAGTCCTAGCAGCTCCTACGAGCAGTACTTC.

The chain carries TRBV7-8 and TRBJ2-1, with 7 bases fitting TRBD2. This CDR3 has 15 amino acids. CDR1 and CDR2 (germline): SGHVS, FQNEAQ. V lost 7 bases and J lost 6; bases outside the gene matches: 12. The CDR3, as DNA: TGTGCCAGCACCTCGCGGGAGCGGGGTACCAATGAGCAGTTCTTC. Its protein is CASTSRERGTNEQFF.

V and J are TRBV6-1 and TRBJ2-1, with TRBD2 matching 10 bases. Trimming removed 7 bases from V and 5 bases from J; junction bases left unmatched: 8. The CDR3 covers 15 residues. Germline CDR1 is MNHNS and CDR2 is SASEGT. Here the CDR3 DNA reads TGTGCCAGCACTCTCCTAGCGGGGGAAGACAATGAGCAGTTCTTC. Translation: CASTLLAGEDNEQFF.

This rearrangement joins TRBV7-9 to TRBJ2-1, with D possibly matching TRBD2 (6 bases). V shed 1 base and J shed 5 bases, with 12 bases lying between them. Germline CDR1 reads SEHNR; CDR2 reads FQNEAQ (reference sequence). The CDR3 loop spans 15 amino acids. The CDR3 reads CASSLVRGENNEQFF. CDR3 sequence (DNA): TGTGCCAGCAGCTTAGTACGCGGGGAAAACAATGAGCAGTTCTTC.

This clone turned up a few times. The chain joins TRBV5-8 to TRBJ2-5; 9 bases agree with TRBD1. This CDR3 is 15 amino acids long. CDR1 is SGHTS, CDR2 YDEGEE, per germline. Trimming cost V 0 bases and J 9 bases; bases outside gene matches: 9. CDR3 in DNA: TGTGCCAGCAGCTTGGGACAGGGGGATGTTGGGTCCCAGTACTTC. Its translation: CASSLGQGDVGSQYF.

Comments on this clone: The germline gene is not matched at one end of the junction; a read error may be the cause. The chain combines TRBV7-7 with TRBJ2-1; 11 bases fit TRBD2. The CDR3 is made up of 15 amino acids. Germline lookup yields CDR1 SSHAT and CDR2 FNYEAQ (reference sequence). The CDR3 loop is CASSSRLAGYNEQFF. Here the CDR3 DNA reads TGTGCTAGCAGTTCCAGACTAGCGGGGTACAATGAGCAGTTCTTC.

The chain couples TRBV25-1 to TRBJ1-2; 10 nucleotides match TRBD1. J was trimmed by 8 bases and V by 0 bases; bases with no gene match: 9. Germline V lookup: CDR1 MGHDK, CDR2 SYGVNS. The CDR3 is made up of 16 amino acids. The CDR3 loop reads CASSEYYLGTGEGYTF. CDR3 nucleotide sequence: TGTGCCAGCAGTGAATACTACCTTGGGACAGGGGAAGGCTACACCTTC.

The chain combines TRBV19 with TRBJ1-1; no clear D gene. The CDR3 runs to 11 residues. Germline CDR1 reads LNHDA; CDR2 reads SQIVND (reference sequence). The V end lost 6 bases, the J end lost 10 bases, and 12 bases lay between the germline ends. DNA of the CDR3: TGTGCCAGTAGCACTCAGCGGGGAGCTTTCTTT. Translating it yields CASSTQRGAFF.

The chain combines TRBV13 with TRBJ2-7, with D possibly matching TRBD1 (5 bases). Trimming removed 4 bases at V and 2 bases at J, with 15 bases between. CDR1 is PRHDT and CDR2 is FYEKMQ in the germline V gene (reference sequence). CDR3 length equals 15 residues. This chain's CDR3 is CASSWGGVRAYEQYF. CDR3 coding DNA: TGTGCCAGCAGCTGGGGCGGTGTCAGGGCCTACGAGCAGTACTTC.

The rearrangement links TRBV18 to TRBJ2-3; 12 bases agree with TRBD2. Germline trimming cut 2 bases from V and 6 bases from J; bases unmatched to any gene: 0. The CDR3 spans 14 residues. The germline V gene encodes CDR1 KGHSH and CDR2 LQKENI. The CDR3 region is CASSPTSGGDTQYF. The CDR3 bases are TGTGCCAGCTCACCAACTAGCGGGGGGGATACGCAGTATTTT.

The gene calls are TRBV6-1 and TRBJ2-6; 7 positions match TRBD2. The CDR3 extends over 17 amino acids. V shed 0 bases, J shed 4 bases, and the junction held 6 bases outside the gene matches. Germline V gene data show CDR1 as MNHNS and CDR2 as SASEGT. CDR3 in DNA: TGTGCCAGCAGTGAAGCGCAGCGGGGTAACGGGGCCAACGTCCTGACTTTC. Translating it yields CASSEAQRGNGANVLTF.

The sample holds a few counts of this clone. The chain joins TRBV9 to TRBJ2-7, with 8 bases aligning to TRBD1. From germline, CDR1 is SGDLS and CDR2 YYNGEE. J lost 2 bases, V lost 4 bases, and 5 bases had no gene match. The CDR3 totals 14 residues. The CDR3 region is CASSPGTGPYEQYF. The DNA of the CDR3 is TGTGCCAGCAGCCCGGGGACAGGACCCTACGAGCAGTACTTC.

This chain links TRBV18 with TRBJ2-7; TRBD1 might be the D (6 bases). The CDR3 is 14 residues long. Germline values: CDR1 KGHSH, CDR2 LQKENI. Trimming removed 4 bases at V and 4 bases at J, with 14 bases between. This CDR3 is CASSLGHSGYEQYF. The CDR3 DNA is TGTGCCAGCTCACTGGGACATTCGGGGTACGAGCAGTACTTC.

Here the CDR3 DNA reads TGTGCCAGCAGCCGAGGAGGGAACGAAGAGACCCAGTACTTC. Protein sequence: CASSRGGNEETQYF. The chain joins TRBV7-2 to TRBJ2-5; tentatively, D is TRBD2 (6 bases). Deletions cut 5 bases from V and 3 bases from J, with 13 bases between. Germline loops: CDR1 SGHTA, CDR2 FQGNSA. The CDR3 contains 14 residues.

This chain joins TRBV18 and TRBJ2-5; D unresolved. Trimming took 5 bases from V and 2 from J, leaving 3 bases between them. The length of the CDR3 is 11 residues. Germline V CDR1 and CDR2: KGHSH, LQKENI. This CDR3 is CASSTQETQYF. The DNA of the CDR3 is TGTGCCAGCTCAACACAAGAGACCCAGTACTTC.

This clone was recorded once. The V call is TRBV13, the J call TRBJ2-5, with a tentative D call TRBD2 (6 bases). CDR1 and CDR2 from the germline V gene are PRHDT and FYEKMQ (reference sequence). The CDR3 length is 14 residues. Deletions cut 5 bases from V and 4 bases from J, with 14 bases between. In DNA, the CDR3 is TGTGCCAGCAGCACGCGGGGTAGCTTAGAGACCCAGTACTTC. This sequence encodes CASSTRGSLETQYF.

The chain employs TRBV9 and TRBJ1-5; tentatively, D is TRBD1 (6 bases). Deletions cut 5 bases from V and 2 bases from J, with 11 bases between. Germline CDR1 SGDLS, CDR2 YYNGEE. This CDR3 has 14 residues. CDR3 sequence: CASSKGGGNQPQHF. CDR3 DNA sequence: TGTGCCAGCAGTAAAGGGGGGGGCAATCAGCCCCAGCATTTT.